Listed below are T cell receptor beta chains from one sample, sequenced in a study of tumor-infiltrating lymphocytes in glioblastoma multiforme. A single record per CDR3 protein comes from TCRdb applying MiXCR to the multiplex PCR reads. Among approximately 12,000 distinct CDR3 sequences listed, approximately 68% were seen once. The sample was brain tumor tissue. These receptors were taken from a male donor with glioblastoma. The conserved cysteine and the conserved F or W are not part of the CDR3 here.

TRBV6-2/TRBV6-3	TRBJ1-2	ASSYGIYGHT
TRBV10-3	TRBJ2-7	AISDREGEQH
TRBV6-5	TRBJ2-3	ARRPHERTGGGSPDTQY
TRBV4-1	TRBJ2-7	ASSRDPNTPYEQY
TRBV7-3	TRBJ1-1	ASSSAGYSEAF
TRBV7-8	TRBJ1-1	ASSSGHTEAL
TRBV25-1	TRBJ2-2	ASSAQEGCLGTGEPF
TRBV5-1	TRBJ2-1	ASSLESLAGSFNEQF
TRBV2	TRBJ2-1	ATGQGVVSEQF
TRBV2	TRBJ2-1	ASSEGGRDEQF
TRBV11-2	TRBJ2-7	ASSLRVISEQY
TRBV18	TRBJ1-4	ASSLPSQNEKLF
TRBV20-1	TRBJ2-7	SALLGGGSYEQY
TRBV29-1	TRBJ2-1	SVGDQSRRSYNEQF
TRBV20-1	TRBJ2-7	SATKREIGYEQY
TRBV11-2	TRBJ2-2	ASIPSFGQGLAINTGELF
TRBV5-1	TRBJ1-1	ASMGEGTGGTEAF
TRBV20-1	TRBJ2-2	SVLVDCGELF
TRBV10-2	TRBJ2-3	ASSRAGAGADTQY
TRBV11-1	TRBJ2-7	ASGPGQIYEQY